Presented here are 21 T cell receptor beta chains from one specimen sequenced in a study of shared clonotypes between healthy human individuals. Sequencing used immunoSEQ multiplex PCR; TCRdb keeps in-frame clones, though not all of them. The data contain about 680,000 clones, over 65% of them singletons. What was sequenced was memory CD4+ T cells sorted from blood. Subset defined: CD45RA-negative fraction. Receptor source: a woman aged 30 to 39 in good health.

This chain uses TRBV7-9 with TRBJ1-3; tentative D call: TRBD1 (6 bases). This CDR3 contains 13 residues. Germline V CDR1 and CDR2: SEHNR, FQNEAQ (reference sequence). Trimming left V 6 bases short and J 3 bases short, with 9 bases between. The CDR3 protein is CASRQGVGNTIYF. In DNA, the CDR3 is TGTGCCAGCAGACAGGGAGTTGGAAACACCATATATTTT. Supplemented by reference TRBV7-9 and TRBJ1-3, the full variable domain reads DTGVSQNPRHKITKRGQNVTFRCDPISEHNRLYWYRQTLGQGPEFLTYFQNEAQLEKSRLLSDRFSAERPKGSFSTLEIQRTEQGDSAMYLCASRQGVGNTIYFGEGSWLTVV.

The chain recombines TRBV11-2 with TRBJ2-3, with 14 nucleotides matching TRBD2. With 4 bases clipped from V and 3 bases from J, the junction kept 9 bases outside the gene matches. The CDR3 length is 18 residues. Germline V gene sequence: CDR1 SGHAT, CDR2 FQNNGV. The CDR3 protein is CASSSPGLAGGRTDTQYF. As DNA, the CDR3 is TGTGCCAGCAGCTCCCCAGGACTAGCGGGAGGACGAACAGATACGCAGTATTTT.

As concerns this clone: A much more abundant neighbour one base away suggests this may be a read error. Other DNA variants within this sample encode the same CDR3. This sequence joins TRBV9 and TRBJ2-1, with 12 positions matching TRBD2. CDR1 and CDR2 from the germline V gene are SGDLS and YYNGEE. The CDR3 consists of 17 residues. V lost 0 bases, J lost 4 bases, and 5 bases stayed unmatched. DNA of the CDR3: TGTGCCAGCAGCGTAGATACTAGCGGGAGGACTTACAATGAGCAGTTCTTC. It is translated as CASSVDTSGRTYNEQFF.

As regards this clone: The junction departs from the called germline gene at one end, perhaps through a read error. The rearrangement links TRBV5-1 to TRBJ1-2, with D tentatively TRBD1 (5 bases). Germline lookup yields CDR1 SGHRS and CDR2 YFSETQ. This CDR3 region has 14 residues. The CDR3 DNA is TGCGCCAGCAGCCCCGGGACGGAGACCTATGTCTACACCTTC. Translation gives CASSPGTETYVYTF. The full variable domain, completed using reference TRBV5-1 and TRBJ1-2, is KAGVTQTPRYLIKTRGQQVTLSCSPISGHRSVSWYQQTPGQGLQFLFEYFSETQRNKGNFPGRFSGRQFSNSRSEMNVSTLELGDSALYLCASSPGTETYVYTFGSGTRLTVV.

This rearrangement joins TRBV7-9 to TRBJ1-1; D perhaps matches TRBD1 (5 bases). Germline V CDR1 and CDR2: SEHNR, FQNEAQ (reference sequence). The CDR3 is 11 residues long. With 1 base removed from V and 11 bases from J, the gap between germline ends came to 8 bases. The CDR3, as DNA: TGTGCCAGCAGCTTAGAGGGGTGGGCTTTCTTT. This encodes CASSLEGWAFF. Combining the CDR3 with reference TRBV7-9 and TRBJ1-1 gives the whole variable domain DTGVSQNPRHKITKRGQNVTFRCDPISEHNRLYWYRQTLGQGPEFLTYFQNEAQLEKSRLLSDRFSAERPKGSFSTLEIQRTEQGDSAMYLCASSLEGWAFFGQGTRLTVV.

The V gene is TRBV6-6, the J gene TRBJ1-2; unclear D gene. V was clipped by 2 bases and J by 10 bases, with 20 bases between them. Germline V gene sequence: CDR1 MNHNY, CDR2 SVGAGI (reference sequence). This CDR3 has 15 amino acids. CDR3 nucleotides: TGTGCCAGCAGTTACGTTTACGGCCTCTCAAATGACTACACCTTC. Translation gives CASSYVYGLSNDYTF.

The rearrangement joins TRBV5-4 to TRBJ2-7; 14 bases map to TRBD2. Germline-derived CDR1 and CDR2 are SGHNT and YYREEE (reference sequence). Trimming cost V 2 bases and J 3 bases; bases outside gene matches: 7. There are 17 residues in the CDR3. CDR3 region: CASSFGTSGSLSYEQYF. As DNA, the CDR3 is TGTGCCAGCAGCTTTGGGACTAGCGGGAGCCTCAGCTACGAGCAGTACTTC.

In its sample, this clone was seen once. The chain employs TRBV5-8 and TRBJ1-2; tentative D call: TRBD1 (6 bases). This CDR3 comprises 13 residues. The germline V and J ends were trimmed by 1 base and 10 bases, with 14 bases remaining between them. CDR1 and CDR2 (germline): SGHTS, YDEGEE. The CDR3 reads CASSLRGAAVYTF. CDR3 in DNA: TGTGCCAGCAGCTTGCGGGGGGCGGCCGTCTACACCTTC. The full variable domain, its missing parts supplied by reference TRBV5-8 and TRBJ1-2, is EAGVTQSPTHLIKTRGQQATLRCSPISGHTSVYWYQQALGLGLQFLLWYDEGEERNRGNFPPRFSGRQFPNYSSELNVNALELEDSALYLCASSLRGAAVYTFGSGTRLTVV.

The J gene is TRBJ1-6, the V gene TRBV30; maybe TRBD1 (5 bases). CDR3 size: 15 residues. The V end was cut by 2 bases, the J end by 5 bases, with 13 bases between. Per germline, CDR1 GTSNPN and CDR2 SVGIG (reference sequence). The CDR3 loop is CAWSSPGRNNSPLHF. CDR3 coding DNA: TGTGCCTGGAGTAGTCCGGGACGTAATAATTCACCCCTCCACTTT.

The chain has TRBV9 and TRBJ2-5; 12 positions match TRBD2. The J segment lost 0 bases and the V segment lost 3 bases, leaving 3 bases of the junction unmatched. The germline CDR1 and CDR2 sequences are SGDLS and YYNGEE. This CDR3 is 16 amino acids long. CDR3 residues: CASSARLAGDQETQYF. The CDR3 DNA follows: TGTGCCAGCAGCGCCCGACTAGCGGGAGACCAAGAGACCCAGTACTTC.

Details on this clone: Other DNA sequences of this sample code for an identical CDR3. The rearrangement links TRBV18 to TRBJ2-7; 7 bases align to TRBD1. The CDR3 runs 14 residues. Germline CDR1 and CDR2: KGHSH and LQKENI. V was pared by 3 bases and J by 4 bases, with 6 bases of the junction left unmatched. DNA for the CDR3: TGTGCCAGCTCACCTCGACAGGGTACTTACGAGCAGTACTTC. Its protein product is CASSPRQGTYEQYF.

The chain combines TRBV19 with TRBJ2-2; D call uncertain. Germline-derived CDR1 and CDR2 are LNHDA and SQIVND (reference sequence). Trimming took off 6 bases at V and 10 bases at J, with 12 bases between the two ends. This CDR3 contains 12 residues. The CDR3 region is CASSPRSSELFF. As DNA, the CDR3 is TGTGCCAGTAGCCCCAGGTCGTCGGAGCTGTTTTTT.

The chain combines TRBV28 with TRBJ1-1; TRBD1 agrees at 9 bases. In germline, CDR1 is MDHEN, CDR2 SYDVKM. With V trimmed by 6 bases and J by 0 bases, 8 bases remained unmatched. The CDR3 consists of 16 residues. The CDR3 bases are TGTGCCAGCAGAACCTGGGACAGGGCTATGAACACTGAAGCTTTCTTT. Translated: CASRTWDRAMNTEAFF.

The V call is TRBV30, the J call TRBJ1-2; D call uncertain. This CDR3 is 16 amino acids long. Trimming removed 0 bases from V and 3 bases from J, with 17 bases in between. Germline CDR1 GTSNPN, CDR2 SVGIG (reference sequence). Written as DNA, the CDR3 is TGTGCCTGGAGTGTTTGGGTGGGAGGGTATGACTATGGCTACACCTTC. Protein sequence: CAWSVWVGGYDYGYTF.

The chain couples TRBV5-1 to TRBJ2-3; the D is unclear. The germline V gene has CDR1 SGHRS and CDR2 YFSETQ. V dropped 1 base and J dropped 0 bases, with 18 bases sitting between them. There are 18 residues in the CDR3. The CDR3 loop is CASSLRQQGPFSTDTQYF. DNA for the CDR3: TGCGCCAGCAGCTTGCGGCAGCAAGGCCCCTTTAGCACAGATACGCAGTATTTT.

The chain links TRBV5-6 to TRBJ2-3; D remains ambiguous. V was clipped by 0 bases and J by 1 base, with 12 bases between them. The germline gives CDR1 SGHDT, CDR2 YYEEEE. CDR3 size: 16 residues. CDR3 nucleotides: TGTGCCAGCAGCTTGGTTTCAAGTTTGGGCACAGATACGCAGTATTTT. This translates into CASSLVSSLGTDTQYF. The complete variable domain, with remaining parts taken from reference TRBV5-6 and TRBJ2-3, reads DAGVTQSPTHLIKTRGQQVTLRCSPKSGHDTVSWYQQALGQGPQFIFQYYEEEERQRGNFPDRFSGHQFPNYSSELNVNALLLGDSALYLCASSLVSSLGTDTQYFGPGTRLTVL.

This sequence joins TRBV10-2 and TRBJ2-7; D call uncertain. This CDR3 is 13 amino acids long. Germline V lookup: CDR1 WSHSY, CDR2 SAAADI. V lost 7 bases and J 2 bases, leaving 12 bases between the germline ends. The CDR3 DNA reads TGCGCCAGCAAAGTCGGCGGAGCCTACGAGCAGTACTTC. Encoded protein: CASKVGGAYEQYF.

The chain links TRBV2 to TRBJ2-1; 14 bases line up with TRBD2. The CDR3 covers 15 residues. Looked up from germline, CDR1 is SNHLY and CDR2 is FYNNEI. V was clipped by 5 bases and J by 6 bases; unmatched bases: 3. CDR3 residues: CASSRLAGGPNEQFF. In DNA form, the CDR3 reads TGTGCCAGCAGTCGACTAGCGGGAGGGCCCAATGAGCAGTTCTTC.

Comments on this clone: Other DNA sequences in the same sample also yield this CDR3. The rearrangement uses TRBV28 and TRBJ1-3, with D hard to call. The CDR3 runs to 12 residues. Germline V gives CDR1 MDHEN, CDR2 SYDVKM. V was shortened by 3 bases and J by 3 bases, with 3 bases between the two germline ends. The CDR3 here is CASSFSGNTIYF. For the CDR3, the DNA is TGTGCCAGCAGTTTCAGTGGAAACACCATATATTTT.

V and J are TRBV7-2 and TRBJ2-7; D gene ambiguous. CDR1 and CDR2 from the germline V gene are SGHTA and FQGNSA. The CDR3 runs 15 residues. Trimming removed 5 bases at V and 4 bases at J, with 18 bases between. The CDR3 DNA reads as TGTGCCAGCAGCCAGAATTCGGGCCCAGAGTACGAGCAGTACTTC. This sequence encodes CASSQNSGPEYEQYF.

The chain uses TRBV6-1 and TRBJ1-1; 7 nucleotides align to TRBD1. CDR3 size: 13 residues. V gave up 5 bases and J gave up 6 bases; unmatched junction bases: 6. Looked up from germline, CDR1 is MNHNS and CDR2 is SASEGT. The CDR3: CASSTTGLAEAFF. CDR3 DNA sequence: TGTGCCAGCAGTACGACAGGGTTAGCTGAAGCTTTCTTT.